This T cell receptor (beta chain) emerged from a study of shared clonotypes between healthy human individuals. In the study overall: Each donor's CD4 naive and CD4 memory cells filled three plates apiece, CD8 naive two, and CD8 memory one. Overall study findings and caveats: Among the subsets, naive ones generally showed larger estimated richness than memory ones.

Concerning this clone: Its antigen is not identified.

It was CD45RO-negative cells, positively selected for CCR7, that made up naive CD8 cells, with terminally differentiated effector memory CD45RA+ cells excluded. In the original processing: Filtering differed since immunoSEQ provided only junctions, with no quality scores. Generated by immunoSEQ multiplex PCR, the TCRdb table keeps only in-frame clones and is missing some. From that table come the V and J calls and clone size; the DNA was used to work out D and trimming. The sample has 1.5 million to 2.5 million clones, approximately 94% seen once. The germline V and J ends were trimmed by 4 bases and 4 bases, with 14 bases remaining between them. Germline CDR1 is MNHEY and CDR2 is SMNVEV (reference sequence). The CDR3 length is 15 residues.

The sample comprised naive CD8+ T cells sorted from blood. This sequence joins TRBV27 and TRBJ2-1; D is perhaps TRBD2 (6 bases). The clonotype comes from a man aged 18 to 35 in good health. CDR3 sequence (DNA): TGTGCCAGCAGTTCTTCTAGCGTAGGATACAATGAGCAGTTCTTC. Amino acids: CASSSSSVGYNEQFF.